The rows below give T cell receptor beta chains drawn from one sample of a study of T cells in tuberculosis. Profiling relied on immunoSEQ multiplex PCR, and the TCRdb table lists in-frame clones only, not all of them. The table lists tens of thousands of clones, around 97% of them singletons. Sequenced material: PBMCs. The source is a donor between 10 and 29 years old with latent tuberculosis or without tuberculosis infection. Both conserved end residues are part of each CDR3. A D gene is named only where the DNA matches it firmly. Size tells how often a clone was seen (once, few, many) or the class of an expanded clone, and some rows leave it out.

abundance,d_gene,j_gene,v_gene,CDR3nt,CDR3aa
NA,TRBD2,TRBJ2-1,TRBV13,TGTGCCAGCAGCTTAGAATCCGAAGCGGGGGTTGAGCAGTTCTTC,CASSLESEAGVEQFF
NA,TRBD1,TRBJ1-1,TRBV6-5,TGTGCCAGCAGTTATGACAGGGGAGGGCGGTACACTGAAGCTTTCTTT,CASSYDRGGRYTEAFF
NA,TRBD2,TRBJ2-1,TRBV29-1,TGCAGCGGTAGCGCTAGCGGGATAAGTTTCAATGAGCAGTTCTTC,CSGSASGISFNEQFF
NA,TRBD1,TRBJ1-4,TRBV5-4,TGTGCCAGCAGCGAACTACCCGGGACAGGGGGTGAAAAACTGTTTTTT,CASSELPGTGGEKLFF
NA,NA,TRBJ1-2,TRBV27,TGTGCCAGCAGTTTGAGTCCAAGGGGGGGCTACACCTTC,CASSLSPRGGYTF
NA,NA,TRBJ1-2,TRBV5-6,TGTGCCAGCAGCTTAGAGGGACTGGACTATGGCTACACCTTC,CASSLEGLDYGYTF
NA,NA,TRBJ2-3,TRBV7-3,TGTGCCAGCAGCTTAACCCCGTCTGGCCGCACCCGCACAGATACGCAGTATTTT,CASSLTPSGRTRTDTQYF
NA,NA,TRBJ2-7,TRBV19,TGTGCCAGTAGTATCAGGGCGGACGGTACCTCCTACGAGCAGTACTTC,CASSIRADGTSYEQYF
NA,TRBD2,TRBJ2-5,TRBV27,TGTGCCAGCAGGACTGCCGGGACTAGCGGGAGGGTTCAAGAGACCCAGTACTTC,CASRTAGTSGRVQETQYF
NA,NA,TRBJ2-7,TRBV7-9,TGTGCCAGCAGCAACGGTCGAGTGTGGGAGCAGTACTTC,CASSNGRVWEQYF
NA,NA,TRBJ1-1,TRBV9,TGTGCCAGCAGCGTAATGCAGGGCACTGAAGCTTTCTTT,CASSVMQGTEAFF
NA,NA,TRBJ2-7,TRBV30,TGTGCCTGGGGAGGACGGATTTTCCCCTACGAGCAGTACTTC,CAWGGRIFPYEQYF
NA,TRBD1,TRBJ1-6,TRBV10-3,TGTGCCATCAGTGCCGGTCGGACAGGCGGTTCACCCCTCCACTTT,CAISAGRTGGSPLHF
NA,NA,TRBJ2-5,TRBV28,TGTGCCAGCAGCCTAAACCCCGGTCTAGCGAAAGAGACCCAGTACTTC,CASSLNPGLAKETQYF
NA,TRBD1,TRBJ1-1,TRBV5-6,TGTGCCAGCAGCGGAGACAGGGGTTGGACTGAAGCTTTCTTT,CASSGDRGWTEAFF
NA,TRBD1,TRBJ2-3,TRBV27,TGTGCCAGCAGGACAGGGATCTCAGATACGCAGTATTTT,CASRTGISDTQYF
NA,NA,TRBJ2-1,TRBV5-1,TGCGCCAGCAGCTTCACTAGCTCCTACAATGAGCAGTTCTTC,CASSFTSSYNEQFF
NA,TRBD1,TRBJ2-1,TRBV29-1,TGCAGCGTTGAGGCCGCCGACAGGGGTTCCTATGAGCAGTTCTTC,CSVEAADRGSYEQFF
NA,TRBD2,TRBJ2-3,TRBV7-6,TGTGCCAGCAGCTTAGTAGTAGCGGGAGGCCCCACAGATACGCAGTATTTT,CASSLVVAGGPTDTQYF
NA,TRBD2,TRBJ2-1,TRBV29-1,TGCAGCGCAAACTGGGAATGGACTAGCGGGGGGCCCACCGTCTCCTACAATGAGCAGTTCTTC,CSANWEWTSGGPTVSYNEQFF
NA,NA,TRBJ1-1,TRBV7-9,TGTGCCAGCAGCTTAGCGCGCCCCGAAGCTTTCTTT,CASSLARPEAFF
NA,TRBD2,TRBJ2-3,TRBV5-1,TGCGCCAGCAGCTTGGCCCCCAGCGGGGGGATCACAGATACGCAGTATTTT,CASSLAPSGGITDTQYF
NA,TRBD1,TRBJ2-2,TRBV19,TGTGCCAGTAGTATGGGGCAGGGGGTAAGCGGGGAGCTGTTTTTT,CASSMGQGVSGELFF
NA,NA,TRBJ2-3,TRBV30,TGTGCCTGGAGTACCCCTGACAGGAGACCGGGTTTGTGGGGAGATACGCAGTATTTT,CAWSTPDRRPGLWGDTQYF
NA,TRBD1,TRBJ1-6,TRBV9,TGTGCCAGCAGCCCGCGACAGGGGGAGCTTGGGGCACCCCTCCACTTT,CASSPRQGELGAPLHF
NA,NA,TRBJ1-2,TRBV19,TGTGCCAGTAGTCTGCAGGGGCCCACCAATGGCTACACCTTC,CASSLQGPTNGYTF
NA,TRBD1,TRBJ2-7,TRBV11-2,TGTGCCAGCAGCTTGGGACAGTCATACGAGCAGTACTTC,CASSLGQSYEQYF
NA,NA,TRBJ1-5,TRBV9,TGTGCCAGCAGCGCTAGGGGGGGCGGTCAGCCCCAGCATTTT,CASSARGGGQPQHF
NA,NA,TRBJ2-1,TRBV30,TGTGCCTGGAAGGGGGGGTCGGATGCGGAGCAGTTCTTC,CAWKGGSDAEQFF
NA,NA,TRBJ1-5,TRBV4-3,TGCGCCAGCAGCACCACAGAAGGCAATCAGCCCCAGCATTTT,CASSTTEGNQPQHF
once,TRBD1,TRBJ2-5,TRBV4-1,TGCGCCAGCAGCATTACAGGGGGGGAGACCCAGTACTTC,CASSITGGETQYF
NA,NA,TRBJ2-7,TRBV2,TGTGCCAGCAGCCCCGCCCGACAGATCAGCTCCTACGAGCAGTACTTC,CASSPARQISSYEQYF
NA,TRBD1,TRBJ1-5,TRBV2,TGTGCCAGCAGTGAAGACAGGGGGAATCAGCCCCAGCATTTT,CASSEDRGNQPQHF
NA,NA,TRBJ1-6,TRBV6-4,TGTGCCAGCAGTGACTCCGCAGGGGCACCCCTCCACTTT,CASSDSAGAPLHF
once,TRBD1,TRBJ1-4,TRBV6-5,TGTGCCAGCAGTTTCGGACAGGGAAAAAAACTGTTTTTT,CASSFGQGKKLFF
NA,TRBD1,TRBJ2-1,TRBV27,TGTGCCAGCAGTTCCCCCTCGGACAGGTACAATGAGCAGTTCTTC,CASSSPSDRYNEQFF
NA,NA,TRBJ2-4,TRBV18,TGTGCCAGCTCACCACCTTCGAAGTTGGCTAGCGATGGGTACATTCAGTACTTC,CASSPPSKLASDGYIQYF
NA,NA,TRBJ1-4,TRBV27,TGTGCCAGCAGTTTTAGATCGGCAACTAATGAAAAACTGTTTTTT,CASSFRSATNEKLFF
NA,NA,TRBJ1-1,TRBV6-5,TGTGCCAGCAAGGGGAACCTTATGAACACTGAAGCTTTCTTT,CASKGNLMNTEAFF
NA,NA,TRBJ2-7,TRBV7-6,TGTGCCAGCAGCGAACGCCTAGTAGGCGAGCAGTACTTC,CASSERLVGEQYF
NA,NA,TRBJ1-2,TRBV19,TGTGCCAGTAGTCCAGGACACCTTAACTATGGCTACACCTTC,CASSPGHLNYGYTF
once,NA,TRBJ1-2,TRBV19,TGTGCCAGTAGCAACTTGAACTATGGCTACACCTTC,CASSNLNYGYTF
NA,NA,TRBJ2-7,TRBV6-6,TGTGCCAGCAGTTCCCCGACAAACGGGGATATCTACGAGCAGTACTTC,CASSSPTNGDIYEQYF
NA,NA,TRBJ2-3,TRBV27,TGTGCCAGCAGTTCGCGGGACAGCTACACAGATACGCAGTATTTT,CASSSRDSYTDTQYF
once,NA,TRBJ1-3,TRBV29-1,TGCAGCGTTAGGCGGCCGCTCGAGAACACCATATATTTT,CSVRRPLENTIYF
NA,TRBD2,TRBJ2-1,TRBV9,TGTGCCAGCAGCGTAAAACTAGCGGGAATTTCCTACAATGAGCAGTTCTTC,CASSVKLAGISYNEQFF
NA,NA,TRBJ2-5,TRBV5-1,TGCGCCAGCAGCCCACGGGGTACAGGGATCGAGGCAGAGACCCAGTACTTC,CASSPRGTGIEAETQYF
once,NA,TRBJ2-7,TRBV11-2,TGTGCCAGCAGTTTACGCTCCTACGAGCAGTACTTC,CASSLRSYEQYF